Following are 3 T cell receptor beta chains from one sample sequenced in a study of blood T cell repertoires in COVID-19. TCRdb keeps only in-frame clones here, not all; method: immunoSEQ multiplex PCR. The repertoire holds 200,000 to 300,000 clones, with roughly four fifths as singletons. The material sequenced was PBMCs or T cells enriched from blood (not recorded which). The receptors were sampled from a woman aged 40 to 50 who had been exposed to COVID-19.

J is TRBJ1-1 and V is TRBV5-1; no firm D call. Germline CDR1 SGHRS, CDR2 YFSETQ. Between the trimmed V and J ends, which lost 0 bases and 3 bases, there was a span of 12 bases. The CDR3 has 15 residues. The CDR3 here is CASSLGPGGDTEAFF. The CDR3 DNA reads TGCGCCAGCAGCTTGGGACCGGGTGGCGACACTGAAGCTTTCTTT.

The J gene is TRBJ2-1, the V gene TRBV19; D remains unclear. CDR3 length: 15 residues. Germline V CDR1 and CDR2: LNHDA, SQIVND (reference sequence). Trimming removed 4 bases at V and 2 bases at J, with 12 bases between. Here the CDR3 DNA reads TGTGCCAGTAGTACCCCCGGGTGGGCCTACAATGAGCAGTTCTTC. It yields the protein CASSTPGWAYNEQFF.

The chain has TRBV7-2 and TRBJ1-3; D gene ambiguous. The CDR3 totals 15 residues. Germline lookup yields CDR1 SGHTA and CDR2 FQGNSA. V shed 5 bases and J shed 0 bases, with 11 bases lying between them. CDR3 bases: TGTGCCAGCAGCCCGTCGGGGAGCTCTGGAAACACCATATATTTT. It encodes CASSPSGSSGNTIYF.